Shown below are 29 T cell receptor beta chains from a single sample sequenced in a study of identical twins. One entry per CDR3 protein results from TCRdb running MiXCR on the 5' RACE reads. The sample carries approximately 600,000 distinct CDR3 sequences, roughly 7.1% recorded once. These sequences were also reported in another study, on yellow fever vaccine responses in identical twins.

Specimen: PBMCs. The source of these receptors is a woman aged 18-35 years in good health.

The rearrangement links TRBV11-2 to TRBJ1-2; a weak D match, TRBD1 (6 bases). V lost 5 bases and J 2 bases, leaving 12 bases between the germline ends. Per the germline V gene, CDR1 is SGHAT and CDR2 is FQNNGV. The CDR3 covers 14 residues. The CDR3 here is CASSIGTTNYGYTF. The CDR3 coding sequence is TGTGCCAGCAGCATTGGGACAACCAACTATGGCTACACCTTC.

This clonotype was observed many times. This chain uses TRBV5-1 with TRBJ2-2; no clear D gene. V lost 6 bases, J lost 1 base, and 10 bases lay in between. Germline V gene lookup returns CDR1 SGHRS and CDR2 YFSETQ. The CDR3 totals 14 residues. CDR3 loop: CASTAAENTGELFF. Written as DNA, the CDR3 is TGCGCCAGCACCGCCGCGGAGAACACCGGGGAGCTGTTTTTT.

The sample holds a few counts of this clonotype. This sequence joins TRBV16 and TRBJ2-7, with D perhaps matching TRBD1 or TRBD2 (5 bases each). V was trimmed by 1 base and J by 6 bases, leaving 10 bases between them. Looked up from germline, CDR1 is KGHSY and CDR2 is FQNENV. The length of the CDR3 is 13 residues. This chain's CDR3 is CASSQLGDGEQYF. CDR3 DNA sequence: TGTGCCAGCAGCCAATTGGGGGATGGCGAGCAGTACTTC.

J is TRBJ2-7 and V is TRBV5-1; D may be TRBD1 or TRBD2 (5 bases each). The CDR3 extends over 14 amino acids. Germline V gives CDR1 SGHRS, CDR2 YFSETQ. V lost 5 bases to trimming and J lost 1 base, with 13 bases between them. Written as DNA, the CDR3 is TGCGCCAGCAGTAGGGACGCCGGATCCTACGAGCAGTACTTC. It yields the protein CASSRDAGSYEQYF.

In its sample, this clonotype was seen a few times. The chain uses TRBV3-1 and TRBJ2-2, with a tentative D call TRBD2 (5 bases). Between the trimmed V and J ends, which lost 1 base and 3 bases, there was a span of 9 bases. This CDR3 is built from 15 residues. CDR1 and CDR2 (germline): LGHDT, YNNKEL (reference sequence). In DNA, the CDR3 is TGTGCCAGCAGCCAAGGCGGGTTGTACACCGGGGAGCTGTTTTTT. Amino acids: CASSQGGLYTGELFF.

This clonotype showed up many times. The rearrangement links TRBV10-3 to TRBJ1-2; no definite D call. V lost 0 bases and J 9 bases, leaving 8 bases between the germline ends. The CDR3 has 12 amino acids. Per germline, CDR1 ENHRY and CDR2 SYGVKD. CDR3 loop: CAISESNFRYTF. The CDR3 nucleotides read TGTGCCATCAGTGAGTCGAACTTTCGCTACACCTTC.

This chain uses TRBV7-9 with TRBJ2-2, with unresolved D. This CDR3 has 14 amino acids. Trimming took off 5 bases at V and 5 bases at J, with 12 bases between the two ends. Per germline, CDR1 SEHNR and CDR2 FQNEAQ (reference sequence). The CDR3 bases are TGTGCCAGCAGCCAACCCACAGCAACCGGGGAGCTGTTTTTT. This gives the protein CASSQPTATGELFF.

In its sample, this clonotype was seen a few times. This chain uses TRBV3-1 with TRBJ1-4; D remains ambiguous. CDR1 is LGHDT and CDR2 is YNNKEL in the germline V gene (reference sequence). V was shortened by 4 bases and J by 0 bases, with 18 bases between the two germline ends. CDR3 size: 18 residues. The CDR3 bases are TGTGCCAGCAGCCCGATTTATGGATTAGATGCAACTAATGAAAAACTGTTTTTT. Its translation: CASSPIYGLDATNEKLFF. Full variable domain (missing parts from reference TRBV3-1 and TRBJ1-4): DTAVSQTPKYLVTQMGNDKSIKCEQNLGHDTMYWYKQDSKKFLKIMFSYNNKELIINETVPNRFSPKSPDKAHLNLHINSLELGDSAVYFCASSPIYGLDATNEKLFFGSGTQLSVL.

The chain carries TRBV12-3 or TRBV12-4 and TRBJ2-3; unclear D gene. The CDR3 is 14 residues long. Between the trimmed V and J ends, which lost 9 bases and 0 bases, there was a span of 13 bases. In DNA form, the CDR3 reads TGTGCCAGTTCCCAATCGGGCAGCACAGATACGCAGTATTTT. Translation gives CASSQSGSTDTQYF.

The chain carries TRBV10-3 and TRBJ2-3; TRBD2 matches 7 bases. V was pared by 4 bases and J by 2 bases, with 6 bases of the junction left unmatched. The CDR3 loop spans 15 amino acids. The germline V gene has CDR1 ENHRY and CDR2 SYGVKD. As DNA, the CDR3 is TGTGCCATCAGTGGGAGGGGACTATCCACAGATACGCAGTATTTT. It specifies CAISGRGLSTDTQYF.

The chain links TRBV3-1 to TRBJ1-4; tentative D call: TRBD1 (5 bases). The CDR3 has 16 residues. Deletions cut 5 bases from V and 0 bases from J, with 13 bases between. The germline CDR1 and CDR2 sequences are LGHDT and YNNKEL (reference sequence). This CDR3 is CASSSYTGATNEKLFF. In DNA form, the CDR3 reads TGTGCCAGCAGCTCCTACACGGGGGCAACTAATGAAAAACTGTTTTTT. The full variable domain, in which reference TRBV3-1 and TRBJ1-4 provide the parts outside the CDR3, is DTAVSQTPKYLVTQMGNDKSIKCEQNLGHDTMYWYKQDSKKFLKIMFSYNNKELIINETVPNRFSPKSPDKAHLNLHINSLELGDSAVYFCASSSYTGATNEKLFFGSGTQLSVL.

The sample holds many counts of this clonotype. The V gene is TRBV5-1, the J gene TRBJ2-7, with D perhaps matching TRBD1 or TRBD2 (5 bases each). The CDR3 totals 15 residues. The germline gives CDR1 SGHRS, CDR2 YFSETQ. Deletions cut 0 bases from V and 4 bases from J, with 14 bases between. The CDR3 region is CASSLVLGVDYEQYF. The CDR3, as DNA: TGCGCCAGCAGCTTGGTTCTGGGGGTGGATTACGAGCAGTACTTC.

This clonotype was seen at least ten times. The rearrangement links TRBV12-3 or TRBV12-4 to TRBJ2-2, with D uncertain. The ends were cut back, 7 bases at V and 4 bases at J, with 4 bases in the middle. The CDR3 has 11 amino acids. As DNA, the CDR3 is TGTGCCAGCAAACTCACCGGGGAGCTGTTTTTT. This sequence encodes CASKLTGELFF.

This clonotype was found many times. The chain combines TRBV9 with TRBJ1-5; D is unresolved. The CDR3 totals 14 residues. The germline V gene encodes CDR1 SGDLS and CDR2 YYNGEE. V lost 3 bases and J lost 0, with 7 bases in between. In DNA, the CDR3 is TGTGCCAGCAGCGGAGGAAATAGCAATCAGCCCCAGCATTTT. Protein: CASSGGNSNQPQHF.

Many counts were recorded for this clonotype. This chain joins TRBV5-5 and TRBJ1-6; possibly TRBD1 for D (5 bases). Germline values: CDR1 SGHKS, CDR2 YYEKEE (reference sequence). V lost 0 bases and J lost 7, with 14 bases in between. This CDR3 has 16 residues. CDR3 nucleotide sequence: TGTGCCAGCAGCTTGGCGCAGGGACGGGGGAATTCACCCCTCCACTTT. Translating gives CASSLAQGRGNSPLHF.

At least ten counts were recorded for this clonotype. This chain connects TRBV9 to TRBJ1-3, with TRBD1 identical over 7 bases. The CDR3 totals 15 residues. Germline CDR1 is SGDLS and CDR2 is YYNGEE. V gave up 4 bases and J gave up 4 bases; unmatched junction bases: 8. The CDR3 bases are TGTGCCAGCAGCACTTCCGGGACAGAGGGAAACACCATATATTTT. This gives the protein CASSTSGTEGNTIYF. Together with reference TRBV9 and TRBJ1-3, the CDR3 gives the full variable domain: DSGVTQTPKHLITATGQRVTLRCSPRSGDLSVYWYQQSLDQGLQFLIQYYNGEERAKGNILERFSAQQFPDLHSELNLSSLELGDSALYFCASSTSGTEGNTIYFGEGSWLTVV.

V gene TRBV3-1 combines with J gene TRBJ2-1, with TRBD2 matching 13 bases. The CDR3 runs 15 residues. The trim removed 0 bases at V and 13 bases at J, leaving 6 bases unmatched. The germline CDR1 and CDR2 sequences are LGHDT and YNNKEL (reference sequence). CDR3: CASSQDFTSGRDQFF. The CDR3 DNA follows: TGTGCCAGCAGCCAAGATTTCACTAGCGGGAGGGATCAGTTCTTC.

This clonotype was detected ten times or more. The CDR3 DNA is TGTGCCAGCAGTTTATTTCGCACAGATACGCAGTATTTT. Translation: CASSLFRTDTQYF. V gene TRBV12-3 or TRBV12-4 combines with J gene TRBJ2-3; no reliable D call. V lost 2 bases to trimming and J lost 1 base, with 4 bases between them. The CDR3 has 13 residues.

This clonotype has a count of ten or more. The genes are TRBV7-2 and TRBJ2-1; 7 positions agree with TRBD1. Losses at the gene ends were 5 bases for V and 0 bases for J; bases not matched to a gene: 4. The germline V gene has CDR1 SGHTA and CDR2 FQGNSA. The CDR3 sequence is 15 residues long. The CDR3, as DNA: TGTGCCAGCAGCCCAGGGGGAAACTCCTACAATGAGCAGTTCTTC. Its protein is CASSPGGNSYNEQFF.

The V and J genes are TRBV20-1 and TRBJ2-3; D is perhaps TRBD1 (5 bases). Trimming stripped 4 bases from V and 5 bases from J, with 13 bases between. The length of the CDR3 is 13 residues. CDR1 is DFQATT and CDR2 is SNEGSKA in the germline V gene (reference sequence). In nucleotides, the CDR3 is TGCAGTGCTAAGGGGTACTCTCTAGATACGCAGTATTTT. It yields the protein CSAKGYSLDTQYF.

There are a few counts of this clonotype. The V call is TRBV11-2, the J call TRBJ2-2; a weak D match, TRBD2 (5 bases). The CDR3 is 12 amino acids. Per the germline V gene, CDR1 is SGHAT and CDR2 is FQNNGV. Trimming took 5 bases from V and 12 from J, leaving 13 bases between them. Here the CDR3 reads CASSRGESKLFF. The CDR3, as DNA: TGTGCCAGCAGCCGTGGGGAGTCGAAGCTGTTTTTT. Full variable domain (remainder filled in from reference TRBV11-2 and TRBJ2-2): EAGVAQSPRYKIIEKRQSVAFWCNPISGHATLYWYQQILGQGPKLLIQFQNNGVVDDSQLPKDRFSAERLKGVDSTLKIQPAKLEDSAVYLCASSRGESKLFFGEGSRLTVL.

This clonotype turned up a few times. The chain recombines TRBV28 with TRBJ2-7; tentatively, D is TRBD1 or TRBD2 (6 bases each). The CDR3 length is 14 residues. Trimming took off 7 bases at V and 5 bases at J, with 18 bases between the two ends. Germline loops: CDR1 MDHEN, CDR2 SYDVKM. The CDR3 DNA reads TGTGCCAGCAAGACCTCCGGGGGCCTGGACGAGCAGTACGTC. This gives the protein CASKTSGGLDEQYV.

This chain connects TRBV14 to TRBJ2-1; 14 bases fit TRBD2. Germline V gene sequence: CDR1 SGHDN, CDR2 FVKESK. The V segment lost 4 bases and the J segment 9 bases; nucleotides outside the gene matches: 11. This CDR3 spans 17 amino acids. CDR3 loop: CASSRPMGLAGVFEQFF. The DNA for the CDR3 is TGTGCCAGCAGCCGCCCGATGGGACTAGCGGGAGTTTTTGAGCAGTTCTTC.

This clonotype was counted ten times or more. The genes are TRBV24-1 and TRBJ2-1, with 14 bases identical to TRBD2. CDR1 is KGHDR and CDR2 is SFDVKD in the germline V gene. This CDR3 region has 16 residues. The junction had 5 bases not matched to a gene; V was cut back by 4 bases and J by 7 bases. CDR3 protein: CATSDTGLAGVNEQFF. The CDR3 region has the DNA TGTGCCACCAGTGACACGGGACTAGCGGGAGTGAATGAGCAGTTCTTC.

V is TRBV5-5 and J is TRBJ1-1, with TRBD1 matching over 7 bases. Germline V lookup: CDR1 SGHKS, CDR2 YYEKEE (reference sequence). V dropped 4 bases and J dropped 3; count of bases not matched to a gene: 3. The CDR3 totals 13 residues. CDR3 DNA sequence: TGTGCCAGCAGCGTCAGGGGGGACACTGAAGCTTTCTTT. Protein: CASSVRGDTEAFF.

This clonotype came up many times. CDR3 nucleotides: TGTGCCAGCAGCCCCGGACAGGGGGTTGATATGGCCAAAAACATTCAGTACTTC. This gives the protein CASSPGQGVDMAKNIQYF. This chain connects TRBV9 to TRBJ2-4; 10 nucleotides line up with TRBD1. Trimming removed 4 bases from V and 1 base from J; junction bases left unmatched: 11. Germline V gene sequence: CDR1 SGDLS, CDR2 YYNGEE. The CDR3 has 18 residues.

This clonotype was found many times. This chain uses TRBV21-1 with TRBJ2-1; the table's D call TRBD1 went unverified against the DNA. TRBV21-1 represents a pseudogene. The CDR3 sequence is 18 residues long. The CDR3 bases are TGTGCCAGCAGCAAAAAGGGACAGGCCAAAAGGGACTACAATGAGCAGTTCTTC. The encoded protein is CASSKKGQAKRDYNEQFF.

The chain has TRBV7-3 and TRBJ2-3, with 7 bases aligning to TRBD1. Trimming removed 8 bases from V and 2 bases from J; junction bases left unmatched: 4. Germline V gene data show CDR1 as SGHTA and CDR2 as FQGTGA. The CDR3 has 13 amino acids. The CDR3 DNA is TGTGCCAGCGGGGACAGCTCCACAGATACGCAGTATTTT. Its protein product is CASGDSSTDTQYF.

This clonotype was counted many times. The V gene is TRBV3-1, the J gene TRBJ2-1; D may correspond to TRBD1 or TRBD2 (5 bases each). With 0 bases removed from V and 6 bases from J, the gap between germline ends came to 30 bases. The CDR3 totals 21 residues. The germline CDR1 and CDR2 sequences are LGHDT and YNNKEL (reference sequence). The CDR3 coding sequence is TGTGCCAGCAGCCAAGAGGCGCGGTCGGGGCGAACAGGTTTGAGGGGCAATGAGCAGTTCTTC. Its translation: CASSQEARSGRTGLRGNEQFF.